This T cell receptor beta chain was observed in a study of response to subunit inactivated influenza vaccine. Germline V CDR1 and CDR2: SGHTA, FQGNSA. The CDR3 totals 15 residues. Trimming pared 0 bases from V and 2 bases from J, leaving 8 bases between. TCRdb re-called the RT-PCR reads through MiXCR, storing one row per CDR3 protein. Altogether 300,000 to 350,000 distinct CDR3 sequences are present, 20% to 25% being singletons, with the ten largest covering approximately 10%. This clonotype was picked up a small number of times. This material consisted of PBMCs from blood, taken 21 months after vaccination. J is TRBJ1-5 and V is TRBV7-2, with D unresolved. The receptor was derived from a man in his fifties or sixties who received an inactivated influenza vaccine. This CDR3 is CASSLAGFGNQPQHF. Here the CDR3 DNA reads TGTGCCAGCAGCTTAGCGGGGTTCGGCAATCAGCCCCAGCATTTT. Using reference TRBV7-2 and TRBJ1-5 for the parts outside the CDR3, the full variable domain is GAGVSQSPSNKVTEKGKDVELRCDPISGHTALYWYRQSLGQGLEFLIYFQGNSAPDKSGLPSDRFSAERTGGSVSTLTIQRTQQEDSAVYLCASSLAGFGNQPQHFGDGTRLSIL.